The sequence of this T cell receptor beta chain was determined in a study of T cells in Graves' hyperthyroidism and ophthalmopathy. Note on this clonotype: The antigen remains unidentified.

RNA transcripts served as the template for amplifying TCR beta CDR3 regions. TCR CDR3 underwent first-round RT-PCR with the HTBI primer set. MiXCR, applied by TCRdb to the multiplex PCR reads, yields one record per CDR3 protein. The sample lists 550,000 to 700,000 distinct CDR3 sequences, roughly 46% occurring once. Trimming left V 4 bases short and J 1 base short, with 17 bases between. The V gene's germline CDR1 is SGDLS and CDR2 YYNGEE. This CDR3 contains 16 residues. Notes on the study in general: Most thyroid clonotypes that were expanded above 0.001 also turned up in blood.

Pregnant or lactating patients were excluded, as were those with uncontrolled infection or other autoimmune disease. V and J are TRBV9 and TRBJ1-1; TRBD1 might be the D (5 bases). The source of this sequence is an adult woman with Graves' disease, either hyperthyroidism or ophthalmopathy (not recorded which). The sequenced material came from peripheral blood or thyroid tissue (not recorded which). The CDR3, as DNA: TGTGCCAGCAGCAGCTCTAAGGGGCCGTCGAACACTGAAGCTTTCTTT. Encoded protein: CASSSSKGPSNTEAFF.